This TCR beta chain was obtained from a study of blood T cell repertoires in COVID-19 (dated by TCRdb to the early 2020s). General notes on the study: Collaborator samples came from the United States, Italy and Spain and covered acute and convalescent phases of COVID-19. The prospective study material was composed of cDNA or gDNA derived from T cells, B-cell-depleted T cells, or PBMCs. Deeply sampled blood TCRbeta repertoires from subjects exposed to, actively infected with, or recovered from COVID-19 were included in the dataset. A freely available public database, intended as a resource for researchers studying the immune response to SARS-CoV-2, is where the repertoires were released. Samples came from the ongoing ImmuneRACE study (first 160 participants) plus 1,254 subjects from 6 global collaborators. A de-identified subject ID, COVID-19 status, age in years and sex were almost always included in the sample metadata. Where available, HLA class I and class II types were obtained from metadata supplied by the sample provider rather than from assay-based typing.

Broad study findings and their caveats: Clinical and demographic metadata were provided uncurated, with the amount varying by source and participant.

This clone appeared a single time. No antigen is known for it. Base qualities are not at hand, and no much larger clone is one base apart. The collaborating institutions used their own protocols to collect whole blood in K2EDTA tubes. For TCRbeta analysis, collaborators shipped samples as frozen whole blood, isolated PBMCs, or DNA extracted from either of those sample types. Including the terminal cysteine and phenylalanine, the CDR3 comprises 16 residues. Just the 48-base CDR3 DNA is kept, in frame starting at base 1. Trimming leaves V shorter by 3 bases and J shorter by 9 bases, with the junction holding 11 bases beyond the gene matches. CDR1 MNHEY and CDR2 SMNVEV are derived from the germline V gene (reference sequence). TCRbeta CDR3 regions were amplified from genomic DNA using the immunoSEQ Assay, a bias-controlled multiplex PCR. As for the original processing: The number of nucleated cells in each sample was estimated by amplification of reference gene primers within the assay. To quantify the absolute abundance of each unique TCRbeta CDR3 rearrangement, sequence reads were collapsed and filtered. For each sample, productive Simpson clonality was calculated as the square root of Simpson's diversity index across productive rearrangements. In TCRdb, the immuneACCESS table is reduced to in-frame sequences with V and J assigned. These tables do not hold every clone; where another copy was compared, an unresolved V gene accounts for under half, and the others remain unexplained. The V and J calls and clone size come from that table; D and trimming were worked out from the DNA. The sample yields 100,000 to 120,000 clones; approximately 68% were counted once. The top ten hold about 8.3% of the sample.

The source material was peripheral blood. The source is a woman aged 60-75 years with acute or convalescent COVID-19. The rearrangement joined TRBV27 to TRBJ2-1; 10 bases in the junction line up with TRBD2. The DNA sequence follows: TGTGCCAGCAGTTTCTCCGCCCAGCGGGGGGGCTTTGAGCAGTTCTTC. Translated, it reads CASSFSAQRGGFEQFF.